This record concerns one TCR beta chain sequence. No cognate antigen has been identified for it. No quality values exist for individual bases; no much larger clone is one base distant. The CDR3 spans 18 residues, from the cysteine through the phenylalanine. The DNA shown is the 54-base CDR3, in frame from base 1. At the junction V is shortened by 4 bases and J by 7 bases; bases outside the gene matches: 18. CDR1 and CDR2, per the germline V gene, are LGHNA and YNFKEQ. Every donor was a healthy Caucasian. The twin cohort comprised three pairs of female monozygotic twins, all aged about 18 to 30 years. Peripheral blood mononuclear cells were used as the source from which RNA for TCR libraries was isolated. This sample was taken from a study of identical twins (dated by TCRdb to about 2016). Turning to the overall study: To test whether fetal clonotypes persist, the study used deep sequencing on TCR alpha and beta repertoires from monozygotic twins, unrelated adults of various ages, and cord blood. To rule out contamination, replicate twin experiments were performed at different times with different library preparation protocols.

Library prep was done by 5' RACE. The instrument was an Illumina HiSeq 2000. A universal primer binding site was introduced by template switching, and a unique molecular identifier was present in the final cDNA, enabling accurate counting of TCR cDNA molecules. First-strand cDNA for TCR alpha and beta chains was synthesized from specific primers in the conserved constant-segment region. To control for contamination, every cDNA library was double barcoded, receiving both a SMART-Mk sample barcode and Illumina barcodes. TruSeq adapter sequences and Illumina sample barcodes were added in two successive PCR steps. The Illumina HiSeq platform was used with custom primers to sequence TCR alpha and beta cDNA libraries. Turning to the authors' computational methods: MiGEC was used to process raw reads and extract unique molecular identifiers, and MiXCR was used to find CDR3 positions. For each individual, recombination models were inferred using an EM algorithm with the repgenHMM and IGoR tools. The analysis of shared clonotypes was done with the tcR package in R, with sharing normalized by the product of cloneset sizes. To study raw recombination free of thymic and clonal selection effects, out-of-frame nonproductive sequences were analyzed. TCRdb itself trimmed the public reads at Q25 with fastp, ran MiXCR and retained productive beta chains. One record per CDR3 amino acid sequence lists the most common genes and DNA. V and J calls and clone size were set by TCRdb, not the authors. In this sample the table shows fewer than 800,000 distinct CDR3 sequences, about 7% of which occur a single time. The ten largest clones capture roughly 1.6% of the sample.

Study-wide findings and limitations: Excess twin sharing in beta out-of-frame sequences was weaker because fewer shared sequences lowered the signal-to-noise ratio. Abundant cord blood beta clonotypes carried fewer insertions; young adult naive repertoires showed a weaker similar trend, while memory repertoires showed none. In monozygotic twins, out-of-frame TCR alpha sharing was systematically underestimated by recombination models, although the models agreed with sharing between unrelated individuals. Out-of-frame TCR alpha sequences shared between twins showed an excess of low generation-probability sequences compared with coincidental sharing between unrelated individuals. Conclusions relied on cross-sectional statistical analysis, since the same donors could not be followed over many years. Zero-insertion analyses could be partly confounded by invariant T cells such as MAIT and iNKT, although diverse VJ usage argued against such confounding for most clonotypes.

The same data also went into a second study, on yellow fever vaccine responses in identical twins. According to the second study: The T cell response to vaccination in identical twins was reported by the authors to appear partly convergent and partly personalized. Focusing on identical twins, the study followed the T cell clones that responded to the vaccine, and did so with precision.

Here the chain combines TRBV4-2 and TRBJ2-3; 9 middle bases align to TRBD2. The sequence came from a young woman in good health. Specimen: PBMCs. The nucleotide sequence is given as TGTGCCAGCAGCCCCCACCCCCAGGCCCTAGCGGGGACCAATACGCAGTATTTT. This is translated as CASSPHPQALAGTNTQYF.